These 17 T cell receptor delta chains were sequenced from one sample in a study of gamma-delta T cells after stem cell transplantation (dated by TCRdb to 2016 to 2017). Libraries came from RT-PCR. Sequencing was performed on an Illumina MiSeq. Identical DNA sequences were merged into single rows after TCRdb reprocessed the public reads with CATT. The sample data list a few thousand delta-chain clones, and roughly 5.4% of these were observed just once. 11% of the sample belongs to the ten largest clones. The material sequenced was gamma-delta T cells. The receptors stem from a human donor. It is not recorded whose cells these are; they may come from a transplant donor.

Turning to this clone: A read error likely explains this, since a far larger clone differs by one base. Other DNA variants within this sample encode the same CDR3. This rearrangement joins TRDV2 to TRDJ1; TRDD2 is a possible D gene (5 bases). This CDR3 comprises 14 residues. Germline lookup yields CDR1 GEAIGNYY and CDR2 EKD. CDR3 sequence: CACDTLRTEDKLIF. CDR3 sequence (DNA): TGTGCTTGTGACACCCTTCGCACTGAGGATAAACTCATCTTT.

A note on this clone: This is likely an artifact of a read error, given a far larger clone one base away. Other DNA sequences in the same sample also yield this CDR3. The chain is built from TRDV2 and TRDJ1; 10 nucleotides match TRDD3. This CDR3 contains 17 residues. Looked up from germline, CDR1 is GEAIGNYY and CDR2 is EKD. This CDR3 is CACDTILGDSYTDKLIF. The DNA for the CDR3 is TGTGCCTGTGACACCATACTGGGGGATTCGTACACCGATAAACTCATCTTC.

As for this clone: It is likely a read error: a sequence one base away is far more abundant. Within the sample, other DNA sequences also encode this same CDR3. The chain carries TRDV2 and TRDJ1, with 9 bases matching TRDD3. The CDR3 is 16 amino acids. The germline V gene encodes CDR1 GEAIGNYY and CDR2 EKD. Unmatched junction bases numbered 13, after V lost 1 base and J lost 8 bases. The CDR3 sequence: CACDTLGDPARAKLIF. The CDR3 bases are TGTGCCTGTGACACGCTGGGGGATCCTGCGCGGGCCAAACTCATCTTT.

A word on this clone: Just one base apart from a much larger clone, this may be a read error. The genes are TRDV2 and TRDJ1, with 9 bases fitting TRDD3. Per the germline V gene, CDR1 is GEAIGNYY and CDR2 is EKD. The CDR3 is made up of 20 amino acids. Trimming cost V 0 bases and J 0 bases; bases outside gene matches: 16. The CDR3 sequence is CACDTVEHPNWGTYTDKLIF. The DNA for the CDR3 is TGTGCCTGTGACACCGTTGAGCACCCGAACTGGGGGACATACACCGATAAACTCATCTTT.

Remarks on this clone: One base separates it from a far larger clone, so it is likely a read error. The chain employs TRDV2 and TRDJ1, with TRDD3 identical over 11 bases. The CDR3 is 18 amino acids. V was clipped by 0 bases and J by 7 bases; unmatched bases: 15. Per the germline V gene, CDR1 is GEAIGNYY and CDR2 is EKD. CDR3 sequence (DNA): TGTGCCTGTGACACCGCAGACCGATTGGGGGATACGGTGGGTAAACTCATCTTT. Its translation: CACDTADRLGDTVGKLIF.

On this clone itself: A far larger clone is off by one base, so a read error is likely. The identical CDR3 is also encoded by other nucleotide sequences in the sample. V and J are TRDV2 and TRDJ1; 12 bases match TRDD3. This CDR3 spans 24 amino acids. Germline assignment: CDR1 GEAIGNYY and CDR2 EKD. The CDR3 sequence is CACDSVSGHQDWGIHRGNTDKLIF. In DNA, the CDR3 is TGTGCCTGTGACTCGGTGTCGGGTCACCAAGACTGGGGGATACACCGTGGGAACACCGATAAACTCATCTTC.

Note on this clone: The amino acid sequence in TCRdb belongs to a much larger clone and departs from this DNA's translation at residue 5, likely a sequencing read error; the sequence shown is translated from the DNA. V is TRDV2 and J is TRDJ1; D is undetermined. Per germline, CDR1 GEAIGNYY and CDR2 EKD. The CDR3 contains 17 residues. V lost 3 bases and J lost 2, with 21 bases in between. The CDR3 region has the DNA TGTGCCTGTGACGCCGTTGGCCGACACATAGCTACCGATAAACTCATCTTT. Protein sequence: CACDAVGRHIATDKLIF.

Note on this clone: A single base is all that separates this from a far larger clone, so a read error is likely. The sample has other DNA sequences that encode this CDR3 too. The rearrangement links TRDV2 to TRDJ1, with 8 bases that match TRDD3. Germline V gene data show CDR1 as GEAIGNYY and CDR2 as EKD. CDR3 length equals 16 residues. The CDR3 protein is CACDKLGEGDTDKLIF. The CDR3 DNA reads TGTGCCTGTGACAAGCTGGGGGAAGGGGACACCGATAAACTCATCTTC.

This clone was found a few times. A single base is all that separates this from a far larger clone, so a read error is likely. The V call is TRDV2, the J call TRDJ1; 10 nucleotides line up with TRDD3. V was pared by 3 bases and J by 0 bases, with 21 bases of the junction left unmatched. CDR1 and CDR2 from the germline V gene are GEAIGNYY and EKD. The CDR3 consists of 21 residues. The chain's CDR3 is CACDAVGGYAYMRTDTDKLIF. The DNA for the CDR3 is TGTGCCTGTGACGCCGTCGGGGGATACGCCTATATGCGAACGGACACCGATAAACTCATCTTT.

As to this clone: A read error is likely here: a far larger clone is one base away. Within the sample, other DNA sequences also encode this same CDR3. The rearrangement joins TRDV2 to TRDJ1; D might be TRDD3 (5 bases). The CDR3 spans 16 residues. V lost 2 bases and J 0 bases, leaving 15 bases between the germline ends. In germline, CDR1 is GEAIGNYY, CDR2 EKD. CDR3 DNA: TGTGCCTGTGACAAGCTTGGGGAAGGGGACACCGATAAACTCATCTTT. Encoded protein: CACDKLGEGDTDKLIF.

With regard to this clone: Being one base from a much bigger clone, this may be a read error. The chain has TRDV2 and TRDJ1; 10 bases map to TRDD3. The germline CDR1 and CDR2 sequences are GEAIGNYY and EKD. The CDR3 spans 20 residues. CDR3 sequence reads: CARDSLTSGGDTTLPDKLIF. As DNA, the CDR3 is TGTGCCCGTGACTCTCTCACCTCAGGGGGGGATACGACCCTCCCCGATAAACTCATCTTT.

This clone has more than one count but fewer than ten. DNA for the CDR3: TGTGCTCTTGGGGAACGGGTCACTCCTTTCCACTGGGGAAAGTACTGGTACACCGATAAACTCATCTTT. Translating gives CALGERVTPFHWGKYWYTDKLIF. V and J are TRDV1 and TRDJ1, with 7 bases aligning to TRDD3. V gave up 1 base and J gave up 0 bases; unmatched junction bases: 26. The germline V gene encodes CDR1 TSWWSYY and CDR2 QGS. The CDR3 covers 23 residues.

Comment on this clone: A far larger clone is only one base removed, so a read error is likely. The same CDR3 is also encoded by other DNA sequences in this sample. This CDR3 reads CACDTLVAEGDPSGLEYTDKLIF. The CDR3 region has the DNA TGTGCCTGTGACACCCTCGTGGCTGAGGGGGATCCCAGTGGACTGGAGTACACTGATAAACTCATCTTT. The chain uses TRDV2 and TRDJ1; 7 nucleotides line up with TRDD3. Germline V gene data show CDR1 as GEAIGNYY and CDR2 as EKD. The CDR3 is 23 amino acids.

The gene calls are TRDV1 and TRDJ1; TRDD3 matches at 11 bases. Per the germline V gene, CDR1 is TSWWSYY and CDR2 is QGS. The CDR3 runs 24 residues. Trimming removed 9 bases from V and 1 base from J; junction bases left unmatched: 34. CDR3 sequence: CALWAIKDPGGFLGDTQLTDKLIF. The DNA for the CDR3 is TGTGCTCTGTGGGCGATTAAAGACCCAGGAGGATTCTTGGGGGATACGCAACTCACCGATAAACTCATCTTT.

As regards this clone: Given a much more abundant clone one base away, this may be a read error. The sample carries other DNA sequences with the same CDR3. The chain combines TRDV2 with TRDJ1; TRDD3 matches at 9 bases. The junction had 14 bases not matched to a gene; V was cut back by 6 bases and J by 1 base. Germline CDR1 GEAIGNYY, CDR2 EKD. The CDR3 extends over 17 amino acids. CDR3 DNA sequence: TGTGCCTGTTCCGTACTGGGGGACACGACGGTCACCGATAAACTCATCTTT. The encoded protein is CACSVLGDTTVTDKLIF.

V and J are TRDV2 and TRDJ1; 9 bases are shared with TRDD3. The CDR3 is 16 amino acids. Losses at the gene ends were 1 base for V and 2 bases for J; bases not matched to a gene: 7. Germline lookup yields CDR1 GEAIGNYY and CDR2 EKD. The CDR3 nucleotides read TGTGCCTGTGACACTCTACTGGGGGAAAAAACCGATAAACTCATCTTT. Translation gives CACDTLLGEKTDKLIF.

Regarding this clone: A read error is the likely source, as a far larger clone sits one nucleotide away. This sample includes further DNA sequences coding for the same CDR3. DNA of the CDR3: TGTGCCTGTGATTATGTCGAGGATACCGACGATAAACTCATCTTT. Its translation is CACDYVEDTDDKLIF. This chain links TRDV2 with TRDJ1; possible D gene TRDD3, 6 bases. Trimming shortened V by 4 bases and J by 4 bases, and 18 bases separated the two germline ends. Germline V gives CDR1 GEAIGNYY, CDR2 EKD. The CDR3 is 15 amino acids.